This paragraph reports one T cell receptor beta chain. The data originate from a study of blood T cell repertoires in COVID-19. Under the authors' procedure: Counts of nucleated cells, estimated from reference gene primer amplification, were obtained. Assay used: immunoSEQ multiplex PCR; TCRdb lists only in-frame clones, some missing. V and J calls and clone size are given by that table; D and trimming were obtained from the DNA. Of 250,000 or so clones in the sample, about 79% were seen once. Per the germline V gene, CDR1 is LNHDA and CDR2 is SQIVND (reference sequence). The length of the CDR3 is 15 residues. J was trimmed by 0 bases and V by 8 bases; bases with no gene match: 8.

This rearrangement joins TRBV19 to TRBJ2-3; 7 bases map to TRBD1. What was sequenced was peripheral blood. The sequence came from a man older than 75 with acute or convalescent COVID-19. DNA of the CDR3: TGTGCCAGTTTGGTACAGGGGTCTAGCACAGATACGCAGTATTTT. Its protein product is CASLVQGSSTDTQYF.